The rows below give T cell receptor beta chains drawn from one sample of a study of shared clonotypes between healthy human individuals. Assay used: immunoSEQ multiplex PCR; TCRdb lists only in-frame clones, some missing. The profile covers roughly 2.4 million clones, with nearly 97% appearing a single time and roughly 0.13% taken by the ten largest. The source material was naive CD4+ T cells sorted from blood. Source of these receptors: a man younger than 35 in good health. Each CDR3 is given with its conserved first and last residue. A D gene is named only where the DNA matches it firmly. Only some rows state a clone size, as once, few, many or a class for expanded clones.

>.|.|TRBV6-6|TRBJ2-7
TGTGCCAGCAGTTACGGGCGGACCGGTTACGAGCAGTACTTC
CASSYGRTGYEQYF
>once|.|TRBV18|TRBJ2-2
TGTGCCAGCTCACCACGGACAACGAACACCGGGGAGCTGTTTTTT
CASSPRTTNTGELFF
>.|.|TRBV5-5|TRBJ1-4
TGTGCCAGCAGCTTGGGATCCACTTTTAATGAAAAACTGTTTTTT
CASSLGSTFNEKLFF
>.|TRBD1|TRBV19|TRBJ1-1
TGTGCCAGTAGGCCCGGGACAGGGGCTCGGTTCACTGAAGCTTTCTTT
CASRPGTGARFTEAFF
>.|.|TRBV5-1|TRBJ1-2
TGCGCCAGCAGCTTGGTAGGGACCTATGGCTACACCTTC
CASSLVGTYGYTF
>.|TRBD1|TRBV5-6|TRBJ1-5
TGTGCCAGCAGCGTCGGGACAGGGAGTAATCAGCCCCAGCATTTT
CASSVGTGSNQPQHF
>.|TRBD2|TRBV4-1|TRBJ2-1
TGCGCCAGCAGCCAACCTCTTATAGCGGGAGGGCCGGACAATGAGCAGTTCTTC
CASSQPLIAGGPDNEQFF
>.|TRBD1|TRBV11-2|TRBJ1-3
TGTGCCAGCAGCCGTCTGGGACAGGACCTAGGCACCATATATTTT
CASSRLGQDLGTIYF
>.|.|TRBV5-1|TRBJ2-3
TGCGCCAGCAGCCTGACCTATATGACAGATACGCAGTATTTT
CASSLTYMTDTQYF
>.|.|TRBV6-5|TRBJ1-3
TGTGCCAGCAGTTACGGGGGGATAAAGGGAAACACCATATATTTT
CASSYGGIKGNTIYF
>.|.|TRBV5-1|TRBJ2-5
TGCGCCAGCAGCTTGATGACAGTACAAGAGACCCAGTACTTC
CASSLMTVQETQYF
>.|TRBD1|TRBV5-4|TRBJ1-1
TGTGCCAGCAGCGGCCCGGGACAGGGAAGAGGAGGCACTGAAGCTTTCTTT
CASSGPGQGRGGTEAFF
>.|TRBD1|TRBV5-1|TRBJ1-4
TGCGCCAGCAGCTTGTCCAGGGGGGATGAAAAACTGTTTTTT
CASSLSRGDEKLFF
>.|TRBD1|TRBV2|TRBJ2-6
TGTGCCAGCAGTGAATTGAGGGGGCCTGGGGCCAACGTCCTGACTTTC
CASSELRGPGANVLTF
>once|.|TRBV21-1|TRBJ1-2
TGTGCCAGGGGGGGACAGCTTTGGTCGGATGGCTACACCTTC
CARGGQLWSDGYTF
>.|TRBD2|TRBV2|TRBJ2-3
TGTGCCAGCAGTAATAGCGGGGGGGGCACAGATACGCAGTATTTT
CASSNSGGGTDTQYF